These 28 T cell receptor beta chains were all obtained from the same sample, sequenced in a study of T cell changes during pregnancy in multiple sclerosis. Produced via immunoSEQ multiplex PCR; TCRdb's table is partial and in-frame only. The repertoire holds tens of thousands of clones, with around 93% as singletons. The input for sequencing was CD8+ T cells from peripheral blood mononuclear cells, taken before pregnancy. Receptors were obtained from a female donor with multiple sclerosis, enrolled in a pregnancy study.

Regarding this clone: A much more abundant neighbour one base away suggests this may be a read error. CDR3: CSASQGADDYTF. CDR3 nucleotide sequence: TGCAGCGCTTCACAGGGGGCGGATGACTACACCTTC. V usage is TRBV29-1 and J usage is TRBJ1-2; 9 bases agree with TRBD1. After removal of 7 bases from V and 10 bases from J, the junction contained 10 bases not matched to a gene. Germline assignment: CDR1 SQVTM and CDR2 ANQGSEA. This CDR3 spans 12 amino acids. Full variable domain (rest looked up from reference TRBV29-1 and TRBJ1-2): SAVISQKPSRDICQRGTSLTIQCQVDSQVTMMFWYRQQPGQSLTLIATANQGSEATYESGFVIDKFPISRPNLTFSTLTVSNMSPEDSSIYLCSASQGADDYTFGSGTRLTVV.

The V and J genes are TRBV7-9 and TRBJ2-1; TRBD1 agrees at 8 bases. Germline values: CDR1 SEHNR, CDR2 FQNEAQ (reference sequence). The V segment lost 7 bases and the J segment 6 bases; nucleotides outside the gene matches: 2. This CDR3 spans 12 amino acids. CDR3 in amino acids: CASTDRVNEQFF. The CDR3 DNA follows: TGTGCCAGCACGGACAGGGTCAATGAGCAGTTCTTC.

The rearrangement links TRBV27 to TRBJ2-1; the match to TRBD1 covers 11 bases. Germline CDR1 MNHEY, CDR2 SMNVEV (reference sequence). The CDR3 spans 17 residues. Losses at the gene ends were 4 bases for V and 6 bases for J; bases not matched to a gene: 11. The CDR3 loop is CASSSPGQGVKGNEQFF. The CDR3 coding sequence is TGTGCCAGCAGTTCCCCGGGACAGGGGGTAAAAGGCAATGAGCAGTTCTTC.

About this clone: At one of its ends the junction is not consistent with the germline gene, which may arise from a read error. The chain couples TRBV5-5 to TRBJ1-4; D is ambiguous. The CDR3 loop spans 13 amino acids. The V gene's germline CDR1 is SGHKS and CDR2 YYEKEE (reference sequence). The CDR3 nucleotides read TGTGCCAGCAGCTTGGGTAACGCCCCACCCCGAGATTTT. Protein product: CASSLGNAPPRDF. The full variable domain, rest sourced from reference TRBV5-5 and TRBJ1-4, is DAGVTQSPTHLIKTRGQQVTLRCSPISGHKSVSWYQQVLGQGPQFIFQYYEKEERGRGNFPDRFSARQFPNYSSELNVNALLLGDSALYLCASSLGNAPPRDFGSGTQLSVL.

The gene calls are TRBV18 and TRBJ2-7; 10 bases align to TRBD1. V lost 3 bases to trimming and J lost 5 bases; unmatched junction nucleotides: 4. CDR1 and CDR2 (germline): KGHSH, LQKENI. The CDR3 has 14 amino acids. The CDR3 region is CASSPRQGANEQYF. The CDR3 nucleotides are TGTGCCAGCTCACCGCGACAGGGGGCGAACGAGCAGTACTTC. The full variable domain, completed using reference TRBV18 and TRBJ2-7, is NAGVMQNPRHLVRRRGQEARLRCSPMKGHSHVYWYRQLPEEGLKFMVYLQKENIIDESGMPKERFSAEFPKEGPSILRIQQVVRGDSAAYFCASSPRQGANEQYFGPGTRLTVT.

V usage is TRBV27 and J usage is TRBJ1-1, with TRBD1 as a possible D gene (5 bases). Germline V gene lookup returns CDR1 MNHEY and CDR2 SMNVEV (reference sequence). Trimming pared 6 bases from V and 5 bases from J, leaving 10 bases between. The CDR3 covers 12 residues. The CDR3 is CASRGGGTEAFF. The CDR3 coding sequence is TGTGCCAGCAGGGGGGGAGGAACTGAAGCTTTCTTT.

The chain couples TRBV4-1 to TRBJ2-7; 10 bases fit TRBD1. V dropped 4 bases and J dropped 2; count of bases not matched to a gene: 5. The CDR3 has 15 amino acids. CDR1 MGHRA and CDR2 YSYEKL come from the germline V gene. In nucleotides, the CDR3 is TGCGCCAGCAGCCCAAGACAGGGGGCGACCTACGAGCAGTACTTC. Its protein product is CASSPRQGATYEQYF.

The chain is built from TRBV4-1 and TRBJ1-1; TRBD1 might be the D (5 bases). CDR1 and CDR2 (germline): MGHRA, YSYEKL. V lost 1 base and J lost 1, with 16 bases in between. CDR3 size: 17 residues. For the CDR3, the DNA is TGCGCCAGCAGCCAAGTAGAAGTGGGCAGGGCGAACACTGAAGCTTTCTTT. Its protein product is CASSQVEVGRANTEAFF.

This chain links TRBV13 with TRBJ2-1; the match to TRBD1 covers 8 bases. From germline, CDR1 is PRHDT and CDR2 FYEKMQ (reference sequence). V shed 5 bases and J 3 bases; nucleotides not matched to a gene: 9. The CDR3 is made up of 16 amino acids. The CDR3 sequence: CASSSTGTGNYNEQFF. CDR3 in DNA: TGTGCCAGCAGCAGCACCGGGACAGGTAACTACAATGAGCAGTTCTTC.

This chain connects TRBV5-5 to TRBJ2-1; 7 nucleotides match TRBD2. The trim removed 2 bases at V and 3 bases at J, leaving 11 bases unmatched. Germline V lookup: CDR1 SGHKS, CDR2 YYEKEE (reference sequence). The CDR3 loop spans 17 amino acids. The CDR3 loop reads CASSFHRAGNNYNEQFF. CDR3 DNA: TGTGCCAGCAGCTTCCATCGAGCGGGAAATAACTACAATGAGCAGTTCTTC.

The chain couples TRBV6-6 to TRBJ2-7, with a possible D match to TRBD1 (6 bases). V lost 9 bases to trimming and J lost 4 bases, with 16 bases between them. Germline-derived CDR1 and CDR2 are MNHNY and SVGAGI (reference sequence). The CDR3 has 13 residues. The CDR3 spells CASAGTPRYEQYF. CDR3 bases: TGTGCCAGTGCCGGGACACCCCGTTACGAGCAGTACTTC.

The chain employs TRBV7-2 and TRBJ2-3; tentative D call: TRBD1 (5 bases). There are 14 residues in the CDR3. CDR1 and CDR2 from the germline V gene are SGHTA and FQGNSA. Trimming removed 5 bases at V and 5 bases at J, with 14 bases between. CDR3: CASSARGFGDTQYF. The DNA for the CDR3 is TGTGCCAGCAGCGCTAGGGGTTTCGGAGATACGCAGTATTTT.

This chain links TRBV9 with TRBJ2-1; TRBD2 aligns across 7 bases. Unmatched junction bases numbered 3, after V lost 0 bases and J lost 3 bases. The CDR3 totals 15 residues. CDR1 is SGDLS and CDR2 is YYNGEE in the germline V gene. CDR3 nucleotide sequence: TGTGCCAGCAGCGTAGACGGGAGGATCTACAATGAGCAGTTCTTC. Its translation: CASSVDGRIYNEQFF.

This chain links TRBV6-1 with TRBJ2-7; 14 nucleotides agree with TRBD2. Germline V gives CDR1 MNHNS, CDR2 SASEGT. Germline trimming cut 2 bases from V and 9 bases from J; bases unmatched to any gene: 6. The CDR3 is 15 amino acids. The CDR3 reads CASSEWTSGGFRQYF. The CDR3 nucleotides are TGTGCCAGCAGTGAATGGACTAGCGGGGGGTTTCGGCAGTACTTC.

This clone was seen once. The V call is TRBV9, the J call TRBJ2-5; TRBD2 might be the D (5 bases). CDR3 length: 12 amino acids. Trimming removed 0 bases at V and 5 bases at J, with 5 bases between. Germline assignment: CDR1 SGDLS and CDR2 YYNGEE. DNA of the CDR3: TGTGCCAGCAGCGTAGGAGGGGAGACCCAGTACTTC. Protein product: CASSVGGETQYF.

The chain has TRBV5-4 and TRBJ2-3, with D tentatively TRBD2 (5 bases). CDR3 length: 14 residues. V shed 3 bases and J shed 0 bases, with 8 bases lying between them. Germline values: CDR1 SGHNT, CDR2 YYREEE (reference sequence). DNA for the CDR3: TGTGCCAGCAGCTCGGGGTGGAGCACAGATACGCAGTATTTT. Protein: CASSSGWSTDTQYF.

This rearrangement joins TRBV19 to TRBJ1-5, with D possibly TRBD1 on 5 matching bases. CDR3 length: 14 residues. CDR1 is LNHDA, CDR2 SQIVND, per germline (reference sequence). V was pared by 8 bases and J by 0 bases, with 11 bases between. The CDR3: CASWGVYSNQPQHF. The DNA for the CDR3 is TGTGCCAGTTGGGGGGTTTATAGCAATCAGCCCCAGCATTTT.

The chain links TRBV28 to TRBJ2-1; D is uncertain. V dropped 6 bases and J dropped 4 bases, with 4 bases sitting between them. Looked up from germline, CDR1 is MDHEN and CDR2 is SYDVKM. The CDR3 consists of 11 residues. CDR3 loop: CASSTYNEQFF. In DNA, the CDR3 is TGTGCCAGCAGCACTTACAATGAGCAGTTCTTC.

This chain joins TRBV30 and TRBJ1-6, with D unclear. Germline CDR1 GTSNPN, CDR2 SVGIG (reference sequence). The CDR3 spans 16 residues. V gave up 4 bases and J gave up 2 bases, with 15 bases separating them. The CDR3 loop is CAWTLGRTTYNSPLHF. The CDR3 DNA is TGTGCCTGGACCCTAGGGAGGACCACCTATAATTCACCCCTCCACTTT.

The V gene is TRBV9, the J gene TRBJ2-5; D might be TRBD2 (6 bases). Germline V lookup: CDR1 SGDLS, CDR2 YYNGEE. Trimming pared 2 bases from V and 4 bases from J, leaving 12 bases between. The CDR3 has 14 amino acids. This CDR3 reads CASSVGLPPETQYF. The CDR3 nucleotides read TGTGCCAGCAGCGTGGGACTTCCCCCAGAGACCCAGTACTTC.

V gene TRBV7-9 combines with J gene TRBJ2-7; 9 positions match TRBD1. The CDR3 sequence is 18 residues long. The ends lost 3 bases at V and 3 bases at J; junction bases unmatched: 15. Germline V lookup: CDR1 SEHNR, CDR2 FQNEAQ (reference sequence). The CDR3 loop is CASSLGTSYTGGGYEQYF. DNA of the CDR3: TGTGCCAGCAGCTTGGGTACCTCGTACACAGGGGGCGGCTACGAGCAGTACTTC. Combining the CDR3 with reference TRBV7-9 and TRBJ2-7 gives the whole variable domain DTGVSQNPRHKITKRGQNVTFRCDPISEHNRLYWYRQTLGQGPEFLTYFQNEAQLEKSRLLSDRFSAERPKGSFSTLEIQRTEQGDSAMYLCASSLGTSYTGGGYEQYFGPGTRLTVT.

This clone was recorded a few times. The chain is built from TRBV7-9 and TRBJ1-1, with 7 nucleotides matching TRBD1. Per the germline V gene, CDR1 is SEHNR and CDR2 is FQNEAQ (reference sequence). The CDR3 runs to 15 residues. V was pared by 5 bases and J by 2 bases, with 8 bases of the junction left unmatched. The CDR3, as DNA: TGTGCCAGCAGCCCAAGACAGGGTGGAAACACTGAAGCTTTCTTT. It specifies CASSPRQGGNTEAFF.

The V and J genes are TRBV9 and TRBJ2-7; 10 nucleotides line up with TRBD1. The CDR3 loop spans 14 amino acids. Germline-derived CDR1 and CDR2 are SGDLS and YYNGEE. Trimming removed 6 bases from V and 6 bases from J; junction bases left unmatched: 9. Here the CDR3 reads CASTRTGGTTEQYF. CDR3 bases: TGTGCCAGCACCCGGACAGGGGGAACGACCGAGCAGTACTTC.

The V gene is TRBV2, the J gene TRBJ2-3, with 7 bases that match TRBD1. Looked up from germline, CDR1 is SNHLY and CDR2 is FYNNEI. CDR3 length: 10 amino acids. Losses at the gene ends were 7 bases for V and 9 bases for J; bases not matched to a gene: 1. CDR3 protein: CASKGATQYF. Here the CDR3 DNA reads TGTGCCAGCAAGGGGGCCACGCAGTATTTT.

CDR3 region: CASSLARSMTAFF. CDR3 coding DNA: TGTGCCAGCAGCTTAGCCAGGTCCATGACAGCTTTCTTT. The chain joins TRBV7-8 to TRBJ1-1; D unresolved. The CDR3 spans 13 residues. V was pared by 0 bases and J by 10 bases, with 12 bases between. The germline CDR1 and CDR2 sequences are SGHVS and FQNEAQ.

CDR3 nucleotides: TGTGCCAGCAGCGTAGAGGACAGGACGCACGGCACTGAAGCTTTCTTT. Amino acid sequence: CASSVEDRTHGTEAFF. This chain uses TRBV9 with TRBJ1-1, with 7 bases lining up with TRBD1. CDR1 and CDR2 from the germline V gene are SGDLS and YYNGEE. The CDR3 runs to 16 residues. Losses at the gene ends were 0 bases for V and 4 bases for J; bases not matched to a gene: 9.

This chain uses TRBV9 with TRBJ2-1; 9 nucleotides match TRBD2. Germline CDR1 and CDR2: SGDLS and YYNGEE. This CDR3 is 16 amino acids long. Trimming removed 3 bases from V and 0 bases from J; junction bases left unmatched: 4. This CDR3 is CASSGSGGRSYNEQFF. CDR3 sequence (DNA): TGTGCCAGCAGCGGTAGCGGGGGCCGCTCCTACAATGAGCAGTTCTTC.

The chain combines TRBV9 with TRBJ2-6; 8 positions match TRBD1. The CDR3 runs to 15 residues. The germline CDR1 and CDR2 sequences are SGDLS and YYNGEE. Losses at the gene ends were 5 bases for V and 0 bases for J; bases not matched to a gene: 1. CDR3 DNA: TGTGCCAGCAGGGACAGGGACTCTGGGGCCAACGTCCTGACTTTC. It is translated as CASRDRDSGANVLTF.